This T cell receptor (beta chain) was sequenced for a study of T cell responses to AZD1222 COVID-19 vaccine. Measured with immunoSEQ multiplex PCR; TCRdb has only the in-frame clones, and not every one. The sample lists 85,000 to 95,000 clones; around 91% were seen once. The V segment lost 0 bases and the J segment 0 bases; nucleotides outside the gene matches: 7. CDR3 size: 19 residues. CDR1 and CDR2 (germline): SGHRS, YFSETQ. As concerns this clone: Its antigen is undetermined.

The study's findings and limits: Receipt of two AZD1222 doses was followed by a rise in Spike-specific TCR breadth and depth.

This sample comprised peripheral blood, obtained 28 days after the second AZD1222 dose. This TCR was recovered from an adult who received the AZD1222 COVID-19 vaccine. The chain recombines TRBV5-1 with TRBJ2-2; TRBD2 matches at 11 bases. This chain's CDR3 is CASSLAGSGGETNTGELFF. CDR3 nucleotides: TGCGCCAGCAGCTTGGCTGGTAGCGGGGGGGAAACGAACACCGGGGAGCTGTTTTTT.